A selection of T cell receptor beta chains follows, all from one sample in a study. TCRdb processed the 5' RACE reads anew with MiXCR; each CDR3 protein has one entry. The sample lists some 1,300 distinct CDR3 sequences, more than 5.5% occurring once. The source material was central memory T cells from blood PBMCs. The receptor set was obtained from a male donor with HIV. Each CDR3 is given with its conserved first and last residue. D genes are given only for firm matches. Clone sizes are given selectively: once, few, many, or a class where the clone is expanded.

j_call v_call d_call clone_size cdr3_nt cdr3_aa
TRBJ1-1 TRBV6-1 NA NA TGTGCCAGCACCAACGGGGTGACTGAAGCTTTCTTT CASTNGVTEAFF
TRBJ2-7 TRBV15 NA medium-sized TGTGCCACCAGCAGAGGTACCCAAGAGCAGTACTTC CATSRGTQEQYF
TRBJ2-7 TRBV11-2 TRBD1 large TGTGCCAGCAGCCTGTCGGGACAGGGAGTGTACGAGCAGTACTTC CASSLSGQGVYEQYF
TRBJ2-7 TRBV5-5 NA NA TGTGCCAGCAGCCAGTTGGGTTTATTCGGTCGGGAGCAGTACTTC CASSQLGLFGREQYF
TRBJ2-3 TRBV11-2 NA medium-sized TGTGCCAGCAGCCTGATGGGCGGTAGGGATACGCAGTATTTT CASSLMGGRDTQYF
TRBJ2-7 TRBV7-6 TRBD1 medium-sized TGTGCCAGCACCCTGGGGGGCCAGGGGGCTGGCGAGCAGTACTTC CASTLGGQGAGEQYF
TRBJ1-6 TRBV7-2 TRBD1 NA TGTGCCAGCAGCGCCCGGACAGGGCTCCTCCACTTT CASSARTGLLHF
TRBJ1-6 TRBV15 NA NA TGTGCCACCAGCAGAAGCCAGGGGTATAATTCACCCCTCCACTTT CATSRSQGYNSPLHF
TRBJ1-6 TRBV27 TRBD1 large TGTGCCAGCAGTCCAGGGACAGGCATGGCACCCCTCCACTTT CASSPGTGMAPLHF
TRBJ1-6 TRBV6-5 NA hyperexpanded TGTGCCAGCAGTTACTCGTACAGGGTTTCGAACTCACCCCTCCACTTT CASSYSYRVSNSPLHF
TRBJ1-2 TRBV30 NA large TGTGCCTGGAGTGTTGTCCGTGGCTACACCTTC CAWSVVRGYTF
TRBJ2-5 TRBV6-1 TRBD1 large TGTGCCAGCAGGTCTAAAAGCGGGACAGGGGGCGAGACCCAGTACTTC CASRSKSGTGGETQYF
TRBJ1-5 TRBV6-2/TRBV6-3 NA NA TGTGCCAGCAGTTACTCAAAGTGGGTTAGCAAACAGCCCCAGCATTTT CASSYSKWVSKQPQHF
TRBJ2-1 TRBV20-1 TRBD2 medium-sized TGCAGTGCTCGCCCCTCTAGCGGGAGGAATGAGCAGTTCTTC CSARPSSGRNEQFF
TRBJ2-2 TRBV6-5 NA large TGTGCCAGCACGATGAGGGCGGGGGCCAGCACCGGGGAGCTGTTTTTT CASTMRAGASTGELFF
TRBJ1-2 TRBV18 TRBD1 medium-sized TGTGCCAGCTCACCACAGGCACAGGGGTCGGGCTATGGCTACACCTTC CASSPQAQGSGYGYTF
TRBJ1-1 TRBV5-1 TRBD1 NA TGCGCCAGCAGCTACTCAGGGGGCACTGAAGCTTTCTTT CASSYSGGTEAFF
TRBJ1-6 TRBV7-3 NA medium-sized TGTGCCAGCAGCTTACGGGGAGTTGATTCACCCCTCCACTTT CASSLRGVDSPLHF
TRBJ2-2 TRBV29-1 TRBD2 few TGCAGCGTCGGACTAGCCGGGGAGCTGTTTTTT CSVGLAGELFF
TRBJ1-2 TRBV20-1 NA NA TGCAGTGCTAGAAACCCAGGGAGTTATGGCTACACCTTC CSARNPGSYGYTF
TRBJ1-2 TRBV30 NA large TGTGCCTGGAGTGTACCTCGGACGGACGGGAACACCTTC CAWSVPRTDGNTF
TRBJ2-1 TRBV6-2/TRBV6-3 TRBD2 NA TGTGCCAGCAGTTACTCTGGGCTAGCGGTCGCCTTGGGGAATGAGCAGTTCTTC CASSYSGLAVALGNEQFF
TRBJ1-1 TRBV30 NA large TGTGCCTGGAGGGTCCCCGGGGACATGAACACTGAAGCTTTCTTT CAWRVPGDMNTEAFF
TRBJ2-1 TRBV7-8 TRBD2 medium-sized TGTGCCAGCAGCTTAGGACGGCTAGCGGGGGGCTACAATGAGCAGTTCTTC CASSLGRLAGGYNEQFF
TRBJ2-4 TRBV20-1 NA medium-sized TGCAGTGCTGACGGACAGCCATCGGGCGCCAAAAACATTCAGTACTTC CSADGQPSGAKNIQYF
TRBJ2-5 TRBV7-6 NA NA TGTGCCAGCAGCCGCATTGGGGAGACCCAGTACTTC CASSRIGETQYF
TRBJ1-2 TRBV28 NA few TGTGCCAGCAGTGTCGGGGGCACGCTTCCTCCGTATGCCTACACCTTC CASSVGGTLPPYAYTF
TRBJ2-2 TRBV19 NA few TGTGCCAGTACCCTGACGGGGGCGCTTAAAACCGGGGAGCTGTTTTTT CASTLTGALKTGELFF
TRBJ2-1 TRBV6-1 NA medium-sized TGTGCCAGCACCCAATCACGGGATCTCAATGAGCAGTTCTTC CASTQSRDLNEQFF
TRBJ2-3 TRBV9 NA NA TGTGCCAGCAGCGCAATAGTACCAGATACGCAGTATTTT CASSAIVPDTQYF
TRBJ2-1 TRBV7-2 NA large TGTGCCAGCAGCTCCCAGGGTGGTGTCAATGAGCAGTTCTTC CASSSQGGVNEQFF
TRBJ2-1 TRBV29-1 TRBD2 few TGCAGCGTTGTGGTGGTTAGCGGGGGGCGTAACTCCTACAATGAGCAGTTCTTC CSVVVVSGGRNSYNEQFF
TRBJ2-1 TRBV10-3 NA NA TGTGCCATCAGTGAGAAGGGGAACAATGAGCAGTTCTTC CAISEKGNNEQFF
TRBJ2-7 TRBV6-5 TRBD2 medium-sized TGTGCCAGCAGTTACCTGCCGACTAGCGGGAGATTCGAGCAGTACTTC CASSYLPTSGRFEQYF
TRBJ1-1 TRBV6-1 NA large TGTGCCAGCAGTACGATGAACACTGAAGCTTTCTTT CASSTMNTEAFF
TRBJ2-7 TRBV15 NA medium-sized TGTGCCACCTCGATGGGTCGGAGGGGCAACGAGCAGTACTTC CATSMGRRGNEQYF
TRBJ2-5 TRBV7-7 TRBD2 few TGTGCCAGCAGCCAGAACCCCGGGACTAGCGGAGAGACCCAGTACTTC CASSQNPGTSGETQYF
TRBJ2-7 TRBV7-6 NA medium-sized TGTGCCAGCAGCCAGACGCGGGACGAGCAGTACTTC CASSQTRDEQYF
TRBJ2-2 TRBV10-3 NA few TGTGCCATCAAGGAGGGAAACACCGGGGAGCTGTTTTTT CAIKEGNTGELFF
TRBJ1-5 TRBV7-2 NA NA TGTGCCAGCAGCTTTACTAGGTATAGCAATCAGCCCCAGCATTTT CASSFTRYSNQPQHF
TRBJ1-1 TRBV7-2 TRBD1 large TGTGCCAGCAGCCGACAGGGGGCGGTCACTGAAGCTTTCTTT CASSRQGAVTEAFF
TRBJ1-2 TRBV13 NA medium-sized TGTGCCAGCAGCCCGGCTAACTATGGCTACACCTTC CASSPANYGYTF
TRBJ2-7 TRBV6-1 NA NA TGTGCCAGCAGTGATATGGGTCTCTCCTACGAGCAGTACTTC CASSDMGLSYEQYF
TRBJ2-3 TRBV5-6 TRBD1 medium-sized TGTGCCAGCAGCTGGACCGGGACAGGGCATGTGGATACGCAGTATTTT CASSWTGTGHVDTQYF
TRBJ2-3 TRBV6-4 NA few TGTGCCAGCAGTGACCCGCCGGGGGTTACGCAGTATTTT CASSDPPGVTQYF
TRBJ2-2 TRBV6-1 NA NA TGTGCCAGCATGCGGGTATCGAACACCGGGGAGCTGTTTTTT CASMRVSNTGELFF
TRBJ2-2 TRBV4-1 NA NA TGCGCCATCAGCCGAACCAGGGACACCGGGGAGCTGTTTTTT CAISRTRDTGELFF
TRBJ2-2 TRBV20-1 TRBD1 few TGCAGTGCGACCGGGACAGTGGGGACCGGGGAGCTGTTTTTT CSATGTVGTGELFF
TRBJ2-5 TRBV6-1 NA large TGTGCCAGCAGTTTTCTGGAGACCCAGTACTTC CASSFLETQYF
TRBJ1-2 TRBV6-2/TRBV6-3 NA NA TGTGCCAGCACCCTCCCCGCCCCTGGAGGAGGGGGCTACACCTTC CASTLPAPGGGGYTF